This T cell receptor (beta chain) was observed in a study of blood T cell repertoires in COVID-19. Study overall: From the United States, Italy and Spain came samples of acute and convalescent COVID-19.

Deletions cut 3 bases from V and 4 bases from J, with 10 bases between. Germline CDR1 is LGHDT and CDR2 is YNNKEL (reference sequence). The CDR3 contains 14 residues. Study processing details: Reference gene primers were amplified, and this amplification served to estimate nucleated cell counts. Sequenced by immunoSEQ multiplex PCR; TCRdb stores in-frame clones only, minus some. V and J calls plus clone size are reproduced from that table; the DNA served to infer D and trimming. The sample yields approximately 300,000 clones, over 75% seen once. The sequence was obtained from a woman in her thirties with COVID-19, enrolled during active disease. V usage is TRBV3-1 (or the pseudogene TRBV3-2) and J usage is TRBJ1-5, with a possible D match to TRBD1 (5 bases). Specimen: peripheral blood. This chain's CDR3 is CASSQAGLNQPQHF. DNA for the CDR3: TGTGCCAGCAGCCAGGCAGGGCTAAATCAGCCCCAGCATTTT.